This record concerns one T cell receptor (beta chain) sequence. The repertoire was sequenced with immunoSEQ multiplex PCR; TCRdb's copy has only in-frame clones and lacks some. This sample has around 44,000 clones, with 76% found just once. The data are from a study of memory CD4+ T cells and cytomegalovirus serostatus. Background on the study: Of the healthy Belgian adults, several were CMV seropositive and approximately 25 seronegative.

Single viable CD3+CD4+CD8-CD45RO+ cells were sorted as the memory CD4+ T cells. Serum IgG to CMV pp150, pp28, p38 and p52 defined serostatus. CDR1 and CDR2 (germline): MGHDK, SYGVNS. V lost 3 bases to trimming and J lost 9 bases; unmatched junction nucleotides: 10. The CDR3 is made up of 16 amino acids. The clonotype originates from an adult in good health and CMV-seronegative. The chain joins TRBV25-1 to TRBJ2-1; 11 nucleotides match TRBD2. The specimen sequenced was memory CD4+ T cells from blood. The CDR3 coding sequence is TGTGCCAGCAGTGAGTGGCTAGCGGGAGGAGGTGTTGAGCAGTTCTTC. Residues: CASSEWLAGGGVEQFF. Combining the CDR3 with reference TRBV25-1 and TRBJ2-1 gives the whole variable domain EADIYQTPRYLVIGTGKKITLECSQTMGHDKMYWYQQDPGMELHLIHYSYGVNSTEKGDLSSESTVSRIRTEHFPLTLESARPSHTSQYLCASSEWLAGGGVEQFFGPGTRLTVL.